In its sample, the clone carrying this TCR beta chain was seen a few times. This table comes from immunoSEQ multiplex PCR, and its TCRdb copy is limited to in-frame clones, with some not included. Of roughly 230,000 clones in the sample, approximately 84% were seen once. This specimen belongs to a study of blood T cell repertoires in COVID-19. Germline V gene data show CDR1 as MDHEN and CDR2 as SYDVKM. Trimming stripped 6 bases from V and 0 bases from J, with 9 bases between. CDR3 length equals 14 residues. V is TRBV28 and J is TRBJ1-5; TRBD1 is a possible D gene (6 bases). The sample taken for sequencing was peripheral blood. The receptor's source is a man between 45 and 60 years old with acute or convalescent COVID-19. CDR3 bases: TGTGCCAGCAGGAGACAGGTTAGCAATCAGCCCCAGCATTTT. Protein product: CASRRQVSNQPQHF.